The present T cell receptor beta chain was sequenced within a study of T cells after yellow fever vaccination. Trimming removed 4 bases at V and 8 bases at J, with 14 bases between. The CDR3 length is 13 residues. TCRdb ran MiXCR on the 5' RACE reads and lists one entry per CDR3 protein. The table includes tens of thousands of distinct CDR3 sequences, 4.5% detected once. Study-level results: At approximately 95% for CD4 and almost 90% for CD8, most primary-vaccination clones showed up again after the booster.

In this sample, this clonotype turned up many times. The clonotype originates from a man in his late teens or twenties who received the YFV17D yellow fever vaccine. The chain recombines TRBV12-3 or TRBV12-4 with TRBJ1-2; no reliable D call. The source was PBMCs, either bulk or a sorted T-cell subset (CD4+, CD8+, memory, or dextramer-sorted; not recorded which), collected on the day of the yellow fever booster vaccination. This CDR3 reads CASSSELVLGYTF. The CDR3 DNA sequence: TGTGCCAGCAGTTCCGAGCTGGTCCTAGGCTACACCTTC.